The 27 T cell receptor beta chains presented below share a single source sample, sequenced in a study of cytomegalovirus exposure and HLA in healthy donors. 13 Jbeta primers and 60 Vbeta primers were used for the PCR. Produced via immunoSEQ multiplex PCR; TCRdb's table is partial and in-frame only. Here the sample spans 150,000 or so clones, about 76% being singletons. The sequenced sample consisted of PBMCs. The receptors come from a male donor in good health and CMV-seronegative.

The CDR3 nucleotides are TGTGCCAGCAGTGAAGCCAGGGCAGAGTACTATGGCTACACCTTC. Protein sequence: CASSEARAEYYGYTF. This sequence joins TRBV6-1 and TRBJ1-2; D perhaps matches TRBD1 (5 bases). With 0 bases removed from V and 3 bases from J, the gap between germline ends came to 11 bases. Germline V gene data show CDR1 as MNHNS and CDR2 as SASEGT. The CDR3 consists of 15 residues.

The rearrangement uses TRBV6-1 and TRBJ1-2; 9 positions match TRBD1. Germline trimming cut 6 bases from V and 4 bases from J; bases unmatched to any gene: 6. The CDR3 totals 14 residues. The V gene's germline CDR1 is MNHNS and CDR2 SASEGT. This CDR3 reads CASRGTGRVYGYTF. As DNA, the CDR3 is TGTGCCAGCAGGGGGACAGGGAGGGTCTATGGCTACACCTTC.

The V and J genes are TRBV4-1 and TRBJ2-3; TRBD2 agrees at 9 bases. J lost 3 bases, V lost 4 bases, and 5 bases had no gene match. Germline assignment: CDR1 MGHRA and CDR2 YSYEKL. The CDR3 consists of 15 residues. CDR3 region: CASSPLAGATDTQYF. In DNA, the CDR3 is TGCGCCAGCAGCCCCTTAGCGGGAGCGACAGATACGCAGTATTTT.

V and J are TRBV5-4 and TRBJ2-5; tentatively, D is TRBD1 (8 bases). This CDR3 contains 15 residues. Germline CDR1 reads SGHNT; CDR2 reads YYREEE (reference sequence). Trimming shortened V by 4 bases and J by 11 bases, and 24 bases separated the two germline ends. The CDR3 loop reads CASSGGGQDLTRQYF. The CDR3 coding sequence is TGTGCCAGCAGCGGGGGGGGACAGGACCTTACGAGGCAGTACTTC.

V is TRBV30 and J is TRBJ1-1; D uncertain. This CDR3 is built from 13 residues. The V gene lost 3 bases and the J gene lost 1 base, with 9 bases spanning the gap. Germline V gene sequence: CDR1 GTSNPN, CDR2 SVGIG (reference sequence). CDR3 DNA: TGTGCCTGGAGCCCTAAGCCGAACACTGAAGCTTTCTTT. Protein product: CAWSPKPNTEAFF.

V usage is TRBV14 and J usage is TRBJ2-5, with TRBD1 identical over 8 bases. The assigned J gene may be wrong: the sequence end matches TRBJ2-7 better. There are 16 residues in the CDR3. Germline V lookup: CDR1 SGHDN, CDR2 FVKESK. The CDR3 spells CASSQDWAGGEDEQYF. CDR3 DNA sequence: TGTGCCAGCAGCCAAGACTGGGCAGGGGGCGAGGACGAGCAGTACTTC.

The genes are TRBV7-2 and TRBJ1-2, with 7 bases matching TRBD1. Germline trimming cut 5 bases from V and 6 bases from J; bases unmatched to any gene: 9. This CDR3 has 14 residues. Germline V gene lookup returns CDR1 SGHTA and CDR2 FQGNSA. The CDR3 loop reads CASSTVGGANGYTF. CDR3 bases: TGTGCCAGCAGCACAGTAGGGGGCGCTAATGGCTACACCTTC.

J is TRBJ2-7 and V is TRBV6-6, with D possibly matching TRBD2 (6 bases). The CDR3 runs to 13 residues. Trimming left V 8 bases short and J 3 bases short, with 14 bases between. The V gene's germline CDR1 is MNHNY and CDR2 SVGAGI (reference sequence). The CDR3 spells CASGRGTSYEQYF. The CDR3 nucleotides are TGTGCCAGCGGACGGGGGACGAGCTACGAGCAGTACTTC.

V and J are TRBV7-9 and TRBJ1-2; perhaps TRBD1 as D (6 bases). The CDR3 is made up of 16 amino acids. Trimming took off 4 bases at V and 8 bases at J, with 23 bases between the two ends. Germline V gene data show CDR1 as SEHNR and CDR2 as FQNEAQ (reference sequence). CDR3 in amino acids: CASSSPGQDQGGGYTF. The CDR3 nucleotides are TGTGCCAGCAGCTCCCCTGGGCAGGATCAAGGGGGAGGCTACACCTTC.

This chain joins TRBV19 and TRBJ2-7, with TRBD1 matching 10 bases. Germline loops: CDR1 LNHDA, CDR2 SQIVND (reference sequence). The CDR3 length is 15 residues. After removal of 5 bases from V and 0 bases from J, the junction contained 4 bases not matched to a gene. CDR3 coding DNA: TGTGCCAGTAGTCAGGGACAGGGGTTCTCCTACGAGCAGTACTTC. It is translated as CASSQGQGFSYEQYF.

The rearrangement uses TRBV21-1 and TRBJ2-5; whether TRBD1, the table's D call, matches the DNA was not checked. TRBV21-1 is noted as a pseudogene. The CDR3 sequence is 15 residues long. The CDR3 reads CASSKVDRWGETQYF. CDR3 bases: TGTGCCAGCAGCAAAGTGGACAGGTGGGGAGAGACCCAGTACTTC.

The chain is built from TRBV2 and TRBJ2-5; a possible D gene is TRBD2 (5 bases). The CDR3 has 13 amino acids. Trimming removed 1 base at V and 5 bases at J, with 8 bases between. Germline V gives CDR1 SNHLY, CDR2 FYNNEI. DNA of the CDR3: TGTGCCAGCAGTGAAGGCCTAGCTGAGACCCAGTACTTC. This gives the protein CASSEGLAETQYF.

The chain has TRBV30 and TRBJ2-1; 13 bases match TRBD2. Looked up from germline, CDR1 is GTSNPN and CDR2 is SVGIG (reference sequence). J gave up 0 bases and V 6 bases, and 5 bases lay outside the gene matches. The CDR3 has 16 amino acids. CDR3: CACTSGRAGSYNEQFF. The CDR3 DNA reads TGTGCCTGCACTAGCGGGAGGGCAGGCTCCTACAATGAGCAGTTCTTC.

The chain carries TRBV7-8 and TRBJ1-5; 7 nucleotides match TRBD1. The CDR3 runs to 17 residues. V trimming: 0 bases; J trimming: 6 bases; junction bases outside the gene matches: 11. Looked up from germline, CDR1 is SGHVS and CDR2 is FQNEAQ. CDR3 region: CASSLAGGWDYGQPQHF. The CDR3 nucleotides are TGTGCCAGCAGCTTAGCAGGGGGCTGGGATTATGGTCAGCCCCAGCATTTT.

This chain uses TRBV11-3 with TRBJ2-3; 9 bases agree with TRBD1. From germline, CDR1 is SGHNT and CDR2 YENEEA. The CDR3 totals 14 residues. Trimming at V came to 4 bases and at J to 6 bases, leaving 5 bases not matched to a gene. Here the CDR3 reads CASSYGTGRDTQYF. The CDR3 DNA follows: TGTGCCAGCAGCTACGGGACAGGGCGGGATACGCAGTATTTT.

This sequence joins TRBV6-9 and TRBJ2-7, with TRBD1 matching over 8 bases. The CDR3 loop spans 12 amino acids. Germline V gene lookup returns CDR1 MNHGY and CDR2 SVAAGI. Trimming at V came to 9 bases and at J to 5 bases, leaving 6 bases not matched to a gene. In DNA, the CDR3 is TGTGCCAGGACAGGGGAGCGCCACGAGCAGTACTTC. Encoded protein: CARTGERHEQYF.

The chain combines TRBV5-4 with TRBJ2-7; 9 bases are shared with TRBD1. After removal of 1 base from V and 7 bases from J, the junction contained 12 bases not matched to a gene. Germline V gene lookup returns CDR1 SGHNT and CDR2 YYREEE (reference sequence). The CDR3 has 16 amino acids. CDR3 DNA: TGTGCCAGCAGCTTGCCCTCCGGACAGGGGTTAGTGGAGCAGTACTTC. Its translation is CASSLPSGQGLVEQYF.

The chain joins TRBV4-3 to TRBJ1-6, with TRBD1 as a possible D gene (5 bases). The V gene's germline CDR1 is LGHNA and CDR2 YSLEER. This CDR3 contains 16 residues. The V end lost 1 base, the J end lost 7 bases, and 14 bases lay between the germline ends. The CDR3 region has the DNA TGCGCCAGCAGCCAAGGGGGCAGGTCTTCAAATTCACCCCTCCACTTT. It is translated as CASSQGGRSSNSPLHF.

The V gene is TRBV6-5, the J gene TRBJ2-7, with 7 bases that match TRBD2. The CDR3 loop spans 15 amino acids. Germline CDR1 and CDR2: MNHEY and SVGAGI. V was pared by 2 bases and J by 3 bases, with 7 bases of the junction left unmatched. CDR3 nucleotides: TGTGCCAGCAGTTACCGCCGGGGGGTCGACTACGAGCAGTACTTC. The encoded protein is CASSYRRGVDYEQYF.

The chain employs TRBV13 and TRBJ1-6, with TRBD1 matching 9 bases. The CDR3 is 15 residues long. After removal of 5 bases from V and 5 bases from J, the junction contained 4 bases not matched to a gene. Per germline, CDR1 PRHDT and CDR2 FYEKMQ (reference sequence). Written as DNA, the CDR3 is TGTGCCAGCAGCACCGGACAGGGGAATAATTCACCCCTCCACTTT. The encoded protein is CASSTGQGNNSPLHF.

This clone was counted a single time. The V gene is TRBV2, the J gene TRBJ2-3, with TRBD2 matching 9 bases. From germline, CDR1 is SNHLY and CDR2 FYNNEI. The CDR3 is 15 residues long. V trimming: 3 bases; J trimming: 7 bases; junction bases outside the gene matches: 8. For the CDR3, the DNA is TGTGCCAGCAGTGATCAGGGACTAGCCATAAATACGCAGTATTTT. Protein product: CASSDQGLAINTQYF.

V usage is TRBV19 and J usage is TRBJ1-1, with D unclear. The CDR3 runs to 13 residues. V dropped 4 bases and J dropped 0 bases, with 6 bases sitting between them. Per germline, CDR1 LNHDA and CDR2 SQIVND (reference sequence). CDR3 sequence reads: CASSSRLNTEAFF. The CDR3 region has the DNA TGTGCCAGTAGTAGCAGGCTGAACACTGAAGCTTTCTTT.

CDR3 sequence: CASSFVSSGSPNSYNEQFF. CDR3 in DNA: TGTGCCAGCAGCTTCGTTTCTAGCGGGAGTCCGAACTCCTACAATGAGCAGTTCTTC. The rearrangement links TRBV11-3 to TRBJ2-1; 10 positions match TRBD2. J lost 0 bases, V lost 3 bases, and 11 bases had no gene match. The V gene's germline CDR1 is SGHNT and CDR2 YENEEA. The CDR3 is 19 amino acids.

The chain combines TRBV5-1 with TRBJ2-5; 9 bases map to TRBD1. Trimming removed 2 bases from V and 0 bases from J; junction bases left unmatched: 2. CDR1 and CDR2 from the germline V gene are SGHRS and YFSETQ. The CDR3 loop spans 15 amino acids. The CDR3 DNA sequence: TGCGCCAGCAGCTTCGGGGACAGGGACCAAGAGACCCAGTACTTC. Its translation: CASSFGDRDQETQYF.

The chain combines TRBV19 with TRBJ2-1; 13 bases are a match to TRBD2. CDR1 LNHDA and CDR2 SQIVND come from the germline V gene (reference sequence). CDR3 length equals 18 residues. V was clipped by 8 bases and J by 8 bases; unmatched bases: 18. The chain's CDR3 is CASRGTSGATPLRDEQFF. As DNA, the CDR3 is TGTGCCAGTCGGGGGACTAGCGGGGCGACCCCCCTCAGGGATGAGCAGTTCTTC. Together with reference TRBV19 and TRBJ2-1, the CDR3 gives the full variable domain: DGGITQSPKYLFRKEGQNVTLSCEQNLNHDAMYWYRQDPGQGLRLIYYSQIVNDFQKGDIAEGYSVSREKKESFPLTVTSAQKNPTAFYLCASRGTSGATPLRDEQFFGPGTRLTVL.

The CDR3 protein is CASSYFRTGINYGYTF. CDR3 coding DNA: TGTGCCAGCAGTTATTTTAGGACAGGGATTAACTATGGCTACACCTTC. The chain carries TRBV6-7 and TRBJ1-2; 8 bases are shared with TRBD1. TRBV6-7 is known as an ORF, though its function is uncertain. Trimming removed 3 bases from V and 1 base from J; junction bases left unmatched: 7. This CDR3 contains 16 residues.

The genes are TRBV9 and TRBJ2-3, with 8 nucleotides matching TRBD2. The trim removed 2 bases at V and 4 bases at J, leaving 9 bases unmatched. The germline CDR1 and CDR2 sequences are SGDLS and YYNGEE. This CDR3 region has 16 residues. The CDR3 loop is CASSVKSGSGADTQYF. In DNA form, the CDR3 reads TGTGCCAGCAGCGTCAAGAGCGGGAGTGGTGCAGATACGCAGTATTTT.